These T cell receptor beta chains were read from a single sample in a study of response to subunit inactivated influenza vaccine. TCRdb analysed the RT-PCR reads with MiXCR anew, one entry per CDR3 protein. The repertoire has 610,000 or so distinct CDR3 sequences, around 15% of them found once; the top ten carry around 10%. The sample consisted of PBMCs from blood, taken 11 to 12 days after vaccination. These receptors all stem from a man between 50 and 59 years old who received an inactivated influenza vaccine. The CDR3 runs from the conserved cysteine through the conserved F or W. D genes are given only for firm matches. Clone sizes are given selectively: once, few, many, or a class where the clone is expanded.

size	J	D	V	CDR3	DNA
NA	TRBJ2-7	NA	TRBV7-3	CASSLNPSAEQYF	TGTGCCAGCAGCTTAAATCCCTCCGCCGAGCAGTACTTC
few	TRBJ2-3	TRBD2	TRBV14	CASSQDAGLVGDTQYF	TGTGCCAGCAGCCAAGATGCAGGACTAGTAGGAGATACGCAGTATTTT
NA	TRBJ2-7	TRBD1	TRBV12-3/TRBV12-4	CASSRGGSWYEQYF	TGTGCCAGCAGCCGAGGGGGCTCCTGGTACGAGCAGTACTTC
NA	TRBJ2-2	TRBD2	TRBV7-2	CASSLVRGVNTGELFF	TGTGCCAGCAGCTTAGTTCGGGGGGTGAACACCGGGGAGCTGTTTTTT
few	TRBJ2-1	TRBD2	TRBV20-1	CSARVSGGAHNEQFF	TGCAGTGCTAGAGTGAGCGGGGGGGCCCACAATGAGCAGTTCTTC
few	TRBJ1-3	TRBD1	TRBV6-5	CASSYVGRGLAGNTIYF	TGTGCCAGCAGTTACGTGGGCAGGGGGCTCGCTGGAAACACCATATATTTT
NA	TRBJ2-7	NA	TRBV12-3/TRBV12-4	CASKRGPTTYEQYF	TGTGCCAGCAAAAGGGGACCCACGACGTACGAGCAGTACTTC
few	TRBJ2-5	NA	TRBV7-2	CASSSGLKETQYF	TGTGCCAGCAGCTCCGGGCTGAAAGAGACCCAGTACTTC
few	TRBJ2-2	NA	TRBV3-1	CASSQPDRAGELFF	TGTGCCAGCAGCCAACCCGACCGAGCCGGGGAGCTGTTTTTT
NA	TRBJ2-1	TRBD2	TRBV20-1	CSAPPSGRAKSNEQFF	TGCAGTGCCCCGCCAAGCGGGAGGGCCAAGTCCAATGAGCAGTTCTTC
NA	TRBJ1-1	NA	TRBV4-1	CASSIQVPMNTEAFF	TGCGCCAGCAGCATACAGGTCCCCATGAACACTGAAGCTTTCTTT